Each of the 7 T cell receptor beta chains below was sequenced from the same sample in a study of CD8+CD57+ T cells in acquired aplastic anemia. Profiling that covered TCR beta VDJ and CDR3 relied on genomic DNA as its template. Each CDR3 protein is one row after TCRdb ran MiXCR on the reads. The repertoire holds more than 100,000 distinct CDR3 sequences, with more than 35% as singletons. The sequenced sample was sorted CD4+, CD8+, or CD8+CD57+ T cells (not recorded which) from PBMCs. Receptor source: a human donor in good health, serving as a control.

The chain has TRBV15 and TRBJ2-7; D is unresolved. The V end was cut by 5 bases, the J end by 2 bases, with 10 bases between. CDR3 size: 13 residues. The germline V gene has CDR1 LNHNV and CDR2 YYDKDF (reference sequence). The DNA for the CDR3 is TGTGCCACCAGCGGGCGAGGCGCCTACGAGCAGTACTTC. This codes for CATSGRGAYEQYF.

The table lists this clonotype with a count of one. The chain combines TRBV10-2 with TRBJ1-2, with D unresolved. Germline V gene data show CDR1 as WSHSY and CDR2 as SAAADI. The CDR3 covers 14 residues. V lost 2 bases and J lost 2, with 9 bases in between. Here the CDR3 DNA reads TGCGCCAGCAGTGAGCATGGTTGGAACTATGGCTACACCTTC. Its protein product is CASSEHGWNYGYTF.

The chain couples TRBV6-1 to TRBJ1-2; 8 bases are a match to TRBD1. CDR1 and CDR2 (germline): MNHNS, SASEGT. There are 13 residues in the CDR3. V shed 10 bases, J shed 3 bases, and the junction held 7 bases outside the gene matches. This chain's CDR3 is CATTSDRDYGYTF. CDR3 coding DNA: TGTGCCACCACCTCGGACAGGGACTATGGCTACACCTTC.

This clonotype was seen a few times. V gene TRBV3-1 combines with J gene TRBJ1-2; D unresolved. The CDR3 has 14 residues. The V and J ends lost 5 bases and 4 bases respectively, with 14 bases between them. From germline, CDR1 is LGHDT and CDR2 YNNKEL (reference sequence). In nucleotides, the CDR3 is TGTGCCAGCAGCTCGACGGCAGGCAGCTATGGCTACACCTTC. Encoded protein: CASSSTAGSYGYTF.

The chain is built from TRBV25-1 and TRBJ1-1; D gene ambiguous. Germline V gives CDR1 MGHDK, CDR2 SYGVNS. This CDR3 spans 13 amino acids. With 1 base removed from V and 11 bases from J, the gap between germline ends came to 14 bases. For the CDR3, the DNA is TGTGCCAGCAGTGAATCCCACGTAGGAGGTGCTTTCTTT. Protein product: CASSESHVGGAFF. The variable domain in full, with the rest retrieved from reference TRBV25-1 and TRBJ1-1, is EADIYQTPRYLVIGTGKKITLECSQTMGHDKMYWYQQDPGMELHLIHYSYGVNSTEKGDLSSESTVSRIRTEHFPLTLESARPSHTSQYLCASSESHVGGAFFGQGTRLTVV.

The chain joins TRBV29-1 to TRBJ1-5; TRBD1 matches at 9 bases. Germline V lookup: CDR1 SQVTM, CDR2 ANQGSEA. Losses at the gene ends were 7 bases for V and 5 bases for J; bases not matched to a gene: 6. There are 13 residues in the CDR3. The CDR3 is CSAGTGRDQPQHF. The CDR3 bases are TGCAGCGCCGGGACAGGGAGGGATCAGCCCCAGCATTTT. The full variable domain, in which reference TRBV29-1 and TRBJ1-5 provide the parts outside the CDR3, is SAVISQKPSRDICQRGTSLTIQCQVDSQVTMMFWYRQQPGQSLTLIATANQGSEATYESGFVIDKFPISRPNLTFSTLTVSNMSPEDSSIYLCSAGTGRDQPQHFGDGTRLSIL.

In this sample, this clonotype turned up a few times. The genes are TRBV11-2 and TRBJ2-7; 7 bases map to TRBD2. CDR1 and CDR2 from the germline V gene are SGHAT and FQNNGV. This CDR3 comprises 12 residues. V gave up 5 bases and J gave up 3 bases; unmatched junction bases: 1. As DNA, the CDR3 is TGTGCCAGCAGCGCGGGAGTCTACGAGCAGTACTTC. Its protein is CASSAGVYEQYF.